The clone carrying this T cell receptor (beta chain) appeared a few times. Its antigen is unidentified. The CDR3 extends over 14 amino acids. From germline, CDR1 is SQVTM and CDR2 ANQGSEA. V lost 5 bases, J lost 7 bases, and 20 bases lay in between. This sample is drawn from a study of response to subunit inactivated influenza vaccine. In TCRdb, the RT-PCR reads were re-called with MiXCR into one record per CDR3 protein. The repertoire consists of 500,000 to 600,000 distinct CDR3 sequences, with about 12% occurring once and the leading ten covering roughly 10%. Overall study results and limits: Each seasonal flu vaccination may recruit only limited new T cells, authors suggested.

The TCR originated in a man aged 50 to 59 who received an inactivated influenza vaccine. Source: PBMCs from blood, taken on the day of vaccination. The rearrangement joins TRBV29-1 to TRBJ2-5; D possibly corresponds to TRBD1 (6 bases). CDR3 DNA: TGCAGCGTTCGACTGCAGGGGACCCAATCGACCCAGTACTTC. Protein sequence: CSVRLQGTQSTQYF.